Each of the 12 T cell receptor beta chains below was sequenced from the same sample in a study of human T cells and chemical hapten exposure. Time point specified: patch test 3, about 24 weeks after DPC sensitization. Specified treatment: therapeutic diphenylcyclopropenone sensitization with weekly scalp DPC. TCRdb re-called the RACE reads with MiXCR, one entry per CDR3 protein. The sample holds about 160,000 distinct CDR3 sequences, about a quarter seen once. The input for sequencing was whole blood, taken in connection with sensitization to the hapten diphenylcyclopropenone (DPC). These receptors were obtained from a woman aged 18-35 years with alopecia areata. Some clones in this sample may be carry-over from other donors' samples.

This clonotype was detected many times. J is TRBJ2-1 and V is TRBV6-5, with a weak D call TRBD1 (5 bases). CDR3 size: 13 residues. Germline assignment: CDR1 MNHEY and CDR2 SVGAGI. V dropped 4 bases and J dropped 2 bases, with 6 bases sitting between them. The CDR3 is CASSSGPYNEQFF. The CDR3 bases are TGTGCCAGCAGTTCAGGGCCCTACAATGAGCAGTTCTTC.

This clonotype was seen more than once but under ten times. The CDR3 sequence is CSAQETTYEQYF. CDR3 nucleotide sequence: TGCAGCGCACAGGAAACCACCTACGAGCAGTACTTC. The rearrangement uses TRBV29-1 and TRBJ2-7; possible D gene TRBD1, 5 bases. The CDR3 covers 12 residues. Germline CDR1 SQVTM, CDR2 ANQGSEA. Trimming cost V 7 bases and J 2 bases, with 12 bases left between them.

The sample holds one count of this clonotype. The chain links TRBV4-3 to TRBJ1-2; no reliable D call. Trimming took 0 bases from V and 6 from J, leaving 11 bases between them. Germline assignment: CDR1 LGHNA and CDR2 YSLEER. This CDR3 region has 14 residues. The CDR3 region is CASSQETGLHGYTF. CDR3 nucleotides: TGCGCCAGCAGCCAAGAAACGGGCCTGCATGGCTACACCTTC.

A few counts support this clonotype. The gene calls are TRBV28 and TRBJ2-3; D remains ambiguous. The CDR3 is 14 residues long. Looked up from germline, CDR1 is MDHEN and CDR2 is SYDVKM. V was clipped by 3 bases and J by 0 bases, with 7 bases between them. The DNA of the CDR3 is TGTGCCAGCAGTTTTGGGCCTAGCACAGATACGCAGTATTTT. Translated, it gives CASSFGPSTDTQYF.

This clonotype has more than one count but fewer than ten. The rearrangement joins TRBV2 to TRBJ2-2; D may be TRBD1 (6 bases). Trimming cost V 1 base and J 6 bases, with 6 bases left between them. This CDR3 has 13 residues. CDR1 SNHLY and CDR2 FYNNEI come from the germline V gene. CDR3 amino acids: CASSEEGAGELFF. DNA of the CDR3: TGTGCCAGCAGTGAAGAGGGGGCCGGGGAGCTGTTTTTT.

V gene TRBV21-1 combines with J gene TRBJ2-5; the D call of TRBD1 is as the table states it, not checked on the DNA. TRBV21-1 is a pseudogene. The CDR3 has 13 residues. CDR3 nucleotides: TGTGCCAGCAGCGGGCGGACACAAGAGACCCAGTACTTC. Translation gives CASSGRTQETQYF.

The CDR3 DNA sequence: TGCAGTGCTCCCACGGGGGGGGGGGACCGAGCCCAGTACTTC. Translating gives CSAPTGGGDRAQYF. The rearrangement links TRBV20-1 to TRBJ2-5; 8 nucleotides align to TRBD2. The junction had 14 bases not matched to a gene; V was cut back by 5 bases and J by 9 bases. The CDR3 runs to 14 residues. The germline V gene has CDR1 DFQATT and CDR2 SNEGSKA (reference sequence).

In DNA form, the CDR3 reads TGTGCCAGCAGCCGGTCCGGGACAGGAGCACCGAATGAGCAGTTCTTC. Amino acid sequence: CASSRSGTGAPNEQFF. This chain joins TRBV7-2 and TRBJ2-1; the match to TRBD1 covers 8 bases. Looked up from germline, CDR1 is SGHTA and CDR2 is FQGNSA. The length of the CDR3 is 16 residues. Germline trimming cut 5 bases from V and 7 bases from J; bases unmatched to any gene: 13.

The table lists this clonotype with a few counts. The rearrangement joins TRBV6-5 to TRBJ2-1; TRBD1 or TRBD2 may be the D gene (6 bases each). Germline V gives CDR1 MNHEY, CDR2 SVGAGI. The V end was cut by 6 bases, the J end by 10 bases, with 16 bases between. The CDR3 sequence is 13 residues long. The chain's CDR3 is CASSSGGNGEQFF. The CDR3 nucleotides read TGTGCCAGCAGCTCCGGGGGCAACGGGGAGCAGTTCTTC.

The chain employs TRBV12-3 or TRBV12-4 and TRBJ1-2, with D unresolved. V was shortened by 2 bases and J by 5 bases, with 6 bases between the two germline ends. The CDR3 has 12 residues. The CDR3 sequence is CASSLTGYGYTF. The CDR3 DNA reads TGTGCCAGCAGTTTAACGGGGTATGGCTACACCTTC.

This clonotype was detected only a few times. This CDR3 reads CASRPGLAYEQYF. The DNA of the CDR3 is TGCGCCAGCAGACCGGGACTAGCTTACGAGCAGTACTTC. This chain connects TRBV5-1 to TRBJ2-7; 9 bases map to TRBD2. The CDR3 has 13 amino acids. The germline gives CDR1 SGHRS, CDR2 YFSETQ. The V segment lost 5 bases and the J segment 4 bases; nucleotides outside the gene matches: 4.

The DNA for the CDR3 is TGCGCCAGCAGCTTGTCCCTGGGGGGGTACGAGCAGTACTTC. Encoded protein: CASSLSLGGYEQYF. The chain carries TRBV5-1 and TRBJ2-7; 7 bases match TRBD2. V was pared by 1 base and J by 4 bases, with 5 bases of the junction left unmatched. The CDR3 totals 14 residues. Germline-derived CDR1 and CDR2 are SGHRS and YFSETQ.